The 20 T cell receptor beta chains below all came from one sample that was sequenced in a study of tissue T cells after allogeneic stem cell transplantation. Generated by immunoSEQ multiplex PCR, the TCRdb table keeps only in-frame clones and is missing some. The sample has under 50,000 clones, approximately 92% seen once. Here the sequenced sample was blood, taken before transplantation. All receptors derive from a woman between 35 and 70 years old who later had graft-versus-host disease after an allogeneic stem cell transplant.

The genes are TRBV5-1 and TRBJ2-5; D remains unclear. Germline V gene lookup returns CDR1 SGHRS and CDR2 YFSETQ. V lost 0 bases and J lost 4, with 4 bases in between. This CDR3 contains 12 residues. The CDR3 nucleotides are TGCGCCAGCAGCTTGGATTTAGAGACCCAGTACTTC. Protein product: CASSLDLETQYF.

The gene calls are TRBV19 and TRBJ1-2; D is perhaps TRBD1 (5 bases). This CDR3 has 15 amino acids. The V end lost 0 bases, the J end lost 7 bases, and 15 bases lay between the germline ends. Germline loops: CDR1 LNHDA, CDR2 SQIVND (reference sequence). CDR3 sequence reads: CASSIDLNQGSGYTF. CDR3 DNA: TGTGCCAGTAGTATAGACCTTAATCAGGGAAGTGGCTACACCTTC.

This sequence joins TRBV21-1 and TRBJ2-7; the D segment call TRBD2 is taken from the table without a DNA check. TRBV21-1 is marked as a pseudogene. The CDR3 spans 15 residues. CDR3 protein: CASRPTAEQPYEQYF. The CDR3 region has the DNA TGTGCCAGCAGGCCTACGGCGGAACAACCCTACGAGCAGTACTTC.

In DNA, the CDR3 is TGTGCCAGCAGTTACTCAGAGCGGGAGTCGGGCAATGAGCAGTTCTTC. Translation gives CASSYSERESGNEQFF. The rearrangement uses TRBV6-5 and TRBJ2-1; 8 nucleotides align to TRBD2. The CDR3 has 16 residues. The V and J ends lost 0 bases and 6 bases, in that order; junction bases with no gene match: 7. CDR1 and CDR2 (germline): MNHEY, SVGAGI.

The V and J genes are TRBV27 and TRBJ1-1; no reliable D call. The germline CDR1 and CDR2 sequences are MNHEY and SMNVEV (reference sequence). The CDR3 spans 11 residues. Trimming removed 4 bases from V and 7 bases from J, with 7 bases in between. CDR3 protein: CASSYGVEAFF. The CDR3 DNA reads TGTGCCAGCAGTTACGGGGTTGAAGCTTTCTTT.

V gene TRBV7-8 combines with J gene TRBJ2-7; D not certain. Trimming stripped 6 bases from V and 0 bases from J, with 12 bases between. This CDR3 is built from 14 residues. Germline values: CDR1 SGHVS, CDR2 FQNEAQ. For the CDR3, the DNA is TGTGCCAGCAGTACAATGAGCGCCTCCTACGAGCAGTACTTC. It is translated as CASSTMSASYEQYF.

The chain is built from TRBV11-1 and TRBJ2-1, with 9 bases that match TRBD1. Trimming removed 1 base from V and 12 bases from J; junction bases left unmatched: 7. The V gene's germline CDR1 is SGHAT and CDR2 FQDESV (reference sequence). CDR3 length: 14 amino acids. The CDR3 spells CASSLETGGFGQFF. In nucleotides, the CDR3 is TGTGCCAGCAGCTTAGAGACAGGGGGGTTCGGGCAGTTCTTC.

The V and J genes are TRBV27 and TRBJ2-7, with D tentatively TRBD2 (6 bases). V lost 8 bases and J lost 1, with 9 bases in between. This CDR3 has 12 amino acids. The germline CDR1 and CDR2 sequences are MNHEY and SMNVEV (reference sequence). CDR3 protein: CASGDLSYEQYF. DNA of the CDR3: TGTGCCAGCGGGGACTTATCCTACGAGCAGTACTTC.

The chain recombines TRBV28 with TRBJ2-7, with 9 bases aligning to TRBD1. Trimming removed 6 bases from V and 4 bases from J; junction bases left unmatched: 4. The CDR3 runs to 13 residues. Looked up from germline, CDR1 is MDHEN and CDR2 is SYDVKM. CDR3 sequence: CASSVGTGYEQYF. CDR3 DNA sequence: TGTGCCAGCAGCGTGGGGACAGGGTACGAGCAGTACTTC.

The CDR3 DNA follows: TGTGCCAGCGGCCGTGCCCAGACAGGGGGAGTCTATAGCAATCAGCCCCAGCATTTT. This sequence encodes CASGRAQTGGVYSNQPQHF. This chain joins TRBV5-5 and TRBJ1-5, with 9 bases that match TRBD1. Germline V gene sequence: CDR1 SGHKS, CDR2 YYEKEE (reference sequence). The CDR3 has 19 amino acids. Losses at the gene ends were 7 bases for V and 0 bases for J; bases not matched to a gene: 17.

The chain uses TRBV27 and TRBJ2-1, with D perhaps matching TRBD1 (5 bases). Germline CDR1 is MNHEY and CDR2 is SMNVEV (reference sequence). The V end was cut by 8 bases, the J end by 1 base, with 15 bases between. The CDR3 totals 15 residues. The CDR3 DNA sequence: TGTGCCAGCGGGCCATACAGGCTATCCTACAATGAGCAGTTCTTC. It encodes CASGPYRLSYNEQFF.

V gene TRBV11-2 combines with J gene TRBJ2-7; no firm D call. Germline CDR1 is SGHAT and CDR2 is FQNNGV. This CDR3 is 11 amino acids long. The ends were cut back, 4 bases at V and 7 bases at J, with 8 bases in the middle. The CDR3 loop is CASSYALEQYF. CDR3 sequence (DNA): TGTGCCAGCAGCTACGCCTTGGAGCAGTACTTC.

The chain has TRBV7-3 and TRBJ2-3; 11 nucleotides match TRBD2. The length of the CDR3 is 16 residues. Per the germline V gene, CDR1 is SGHTA and CDR2 is FQGTGA. Germline trimming cut 4 bases from V and 3 bases from J; bases unmatched to any gene: 6. The chain's CDR3 is CASSWGLAAGTDTQYF. The CDR3 DNA follows: TGTGCCAGCAGCTGGGGACTAGCGGCCGGAACAGATACGCAGTATTTT. The full variable domain, in which reference TRBV7-3 and TRBJ2-3 provide the parts outside the CDR3, is GAGVSQTPSNKVTEKGKYVELRCDPISGHTALYWYRQSLGQGPEFLIYFQGTGAADDSGLPNDRFFAVRPEGSVSTLKIQRTERGDSAVYLCASSWGLAAGTDTQYFGPGTRLTVL.

This clone was counted a single time. This rearrangement joins TRBV5-1 to TRBJ2-3, with TRBD2 matching 13 bases. CDR1 SGHRS and CDR2 YFSETQ come from the germline V gene. Trimming took 2 bases from V and 3 from J; bases not matched to a gene: 3. This CDR3 has 16 amino acids. The CDR3 DNA reads as TGCGCCAGCAGCTTTGGGACTAGCGGGACGACAGATACGCAGTATTTT. Encoded protein: CASSFGTSGTTDTQYF. Supplemented by reference TRBV5-1 and TRBJ2-3, the full variable domain reads KAGVTQTPRYLIKTRGQQVTLSCSPISGHRSVSWYQQTPGQGLQFLFEYFSETQRNKGNFPGRFSGRQFSNSRSEMNVSTLELGDSALYLCASSFGTSGTTDTQYFGPGTRLTVL.

This chain joins TRBV2 and TRBJ2-7, with D maybe TRBD2 (5 bases). Trimming took off 5 bases at V and 3 bases at J, with 8 bases between the two ends. This CDR3 spans 12 amino acids. Germline V gives CDR1 SNHLY, CDR2 FYNNEI. This chain's CDR3 is CASSPGSYEQYF. The DNA of the CDR3 is TGTGCCAGCAGTCCGGGGAGCTACGAGCAGTACTTC.

V and J are TRBV27 and TRBJ1-1; D remains unclear. The CDR3 sequence is 16 residues long. Between the trimmed V and J ends, which lost 0 bases and 2 bases, there was a span of 13 bases. Germline values: CDR1 MNHEY, CDR2 SMNVEV (reference sequence). CDR3 region: CASSLSYSTENTEAFF. The CDR3 region has the DNA TGTGCCAGCAGTTTATCCTATTCTACTGAAAACACTGAAGCTTTCTTT.

The rearrangement links TRBV11-2 to TRBJ2-7, with 11 bases that match TRBD2. V lost 2 bases, J lost 5 bases, and 2 bases stayed unmatched. There are 14 residues in the CDR3. CDR1 and CDR2 (germline): SGHAT, FQNNGV. Written as DNA, the CDR3 is TGTGCCAGCAGCTTACTAGCGGGGGGAGACGAGCAGTACTTC. It is translated as CASSLLAGGDEQYF.

This sequence joins TRBV24-1 and TRBJ2-7; 11 bases map to TRBD1. In germline, CDR1 is KGHDR, CDR2 SFDVKD. CDR3 length equals 16 residues. V lost 0 bases to trimming and J lost 1 base; unmatched junction nucleotides: 1. The CDR3 bases are TGTGCCACCAGTGATTTGGGACAGGGGGCGTCCTACGAGCAGTACTTC. Protein sequence: CATSDLGQGASYEQYF.

This chain joins TRBV13 and TRBJ1-1, with 7 bases that match TRBD1. The V segment lost 4 bases and the J segment 1 base; nucleotides outside the gene matches: 12. Per germline, CDR1 PRHDT and CDR2 FYEKMQ (reference sequence). CDR3 length: 17 residues. This chain's CDR3 is CASSSTTGEAKNTEAFF. CDR3 DNA: TGTGCCAGCAGCTCAACAACAGGGGAGGCTAAGAACACTGAAGCTTTCTTT.

The genes are TRBV6-5 and TRBJ1-6, with D possibly matching TRBD1 (5 bases). Trimming removed 0 bases at V and 8 bases at J, with 14 bases between. The germline gives CDR1 MNHEY, CDR2 SVGAGI. There are 16 residues in the CDR3. Here the CDR3 reads CASSYSGGVFHSPLHF. DNA for the CDR3: TGTGCCAGCAGTTACTCGGGGGGGGTTTTCCATTCACCCCTCCACTTT.